Presented here are 9 T cell receptor beta chains from one specimen sequenced in a study of ipilimumab plus nivolumab after autologous stem cell transplantation. Assay: immunoSEQ multiplex PCR; the TCRdb copy retains only in-frame clones and omits some. This table holds around 13,000 clones, around four fifths found once. The sequencing here drew on PBMCs, taken in a trial of ipilimumab plus nivolumab as post-transplant consolidation. The receptors were sampled from a male donor with diffuse large B-cell lymphoma.

CDR3 in DNA: TGTGCCTGGGGCCGGGAGGTTAATGAAAAACTGTTTTTT. Its translation: CAWGREVNEKLFF. This rearrangement joins TRBV30 to TRBJ1-4; D gene uncertain. V was cut by 5 bases and J by 4 bases, with 11 bases left in between. The CDR3 runs 13 residues. In germline, CDR1 is GTSNPN, CDR2 SVGIG (reference sequence).

The V gene is TRBV30, the J gene TRBJ2-5; maybe TRBD1 (5 bases). The CDR3 covers 14 residues. V lost 0 bases, J lost 2 bases, and 10 bases lay in between. Looked up from germline, CDR1 is GTSNPN and CDR2 is SVGIG (reference sequence). The DNA of the CDR3 is TGTGCCTGGAGTGTAGGGGATCCTCAAGAGACCCAGTACTTC. It yields the protein CAWSVGDPQETQYF.

The chain has TRBV5-6 and TRBJ2-5, with 8 positions matching TRBD2. Germline V gene data show CDR1 as SGHDT and CDR2 as YYEEEE. This CDR3 region has 14 residues. Unmatched junction bases numbered 6, after V lost 4 bases and J lost 4 bases. CDR3 in DNA: TGTGCCAGCAGCCTGGGACTAGGAGGAGAGACCCAGTACTTC. Its protein is CASSLGLGGETQYF.

The chain has TRBV27 and TRBJ1-2, with 9 bases matching TRBD1. The germline V gene has CDR1 MNHEY and CDR2 SMNVEV (reference sequence). The J segment lost 7 bases and the V segment lost 1 base, leaving 4 bases of the junction unmatched. The CDR3 sequence is 14 residues long. CDR3 residues: CASSLLGQGGGYTF. CDR3 DNA: TGTGCCAGCAGTTTATTGGGACAGGGTGGTGGCTACACCTTC.

The rearrangement joins TRBV9 to TRBJ1-6; D is possibly TRBD1 (6 bases). V lost 1 base to trimming and J lost 5 bases, with 7 bases between them. The CDR3 extends over 14 amino acids. In germline, CDR1 is SGDLS, CDR2 YYNGEE. CDR3 region: CASSVTGNNSPLHF. In DNA, the CDR3 is TGTGCCAGCAGCGTAACAGGGAATAATTCACCCCTCCACTTT.

This clone is judged medium-sized. The chain combines TRBV6-6 with TRBJ2-2; tentative D call: TRBD1 (7 bases). CDR1 and CDR2 from the germline V gene are MNHNY and SVGAGI (reference sequence). The CDR3 spans 14 residues. The V end lost 10 bases, the J end lost 4 bases, and 16 bases lay between the germline ends. The CDR3 here is CATERQGGTGELFF. DNA of the CDR3: TGTGCCACCGAACGACAGGGAGGCACCGGGGAGCTGTTTTTT.

This chain uses TRBV5-6 with TRBJ2-5, with D possibly being TRBD1 (6 bases). The CDR3 consists of 15 residues. Germline V lookup: CDR1 SGHDT, CDR2 YYEEEE. V was shortened by 1 base and J by 4 bases, with 14 bases between the two germline ends. This CDR3 is CASSLIWGRRETQYF. DNA for the CDR3: TGTGCCAGCAGCTTGATTTGGGGGCGCCGAGAGACCCAGTACTTC.

This clone has a handful of counts. The CDR3 sequence: CASSMGTSGSQETQYF. The CDR3 coding sequence is TGTGCCAGCAGTATGGGGACTAGCGGGAGCCAAGAGACCCAGTACTTC. The J gene is TRBJ2-5, the V gene TRBV6-4; 14 bases match TRBD2. Germline loops: CDR1 MRHNA, CDR2 SNTAGT. J was trimmed by 1 base and V by 5 bases; bases with no gene match: 3. The CDR3 covers 16 residues.

This clone came up a few times. The chain is built from TRBV7-8 and TRBJ1-5; D gene uncertain. The germline V and J ends were trimmed by 6 bases and 3 bases, with 15 bases remaining between them. The CDR3 runs to 15 residues. Germline CDR1 reads SGHVS; CDR2 reads FQNEAQ. CDR3 residues: CASSSGVESNQPQHF. The CDR3 DNA reads as TGTGCCAGCAGTTCCGGGGTAGAATCCAATCAGCCCCAGCATTTT.